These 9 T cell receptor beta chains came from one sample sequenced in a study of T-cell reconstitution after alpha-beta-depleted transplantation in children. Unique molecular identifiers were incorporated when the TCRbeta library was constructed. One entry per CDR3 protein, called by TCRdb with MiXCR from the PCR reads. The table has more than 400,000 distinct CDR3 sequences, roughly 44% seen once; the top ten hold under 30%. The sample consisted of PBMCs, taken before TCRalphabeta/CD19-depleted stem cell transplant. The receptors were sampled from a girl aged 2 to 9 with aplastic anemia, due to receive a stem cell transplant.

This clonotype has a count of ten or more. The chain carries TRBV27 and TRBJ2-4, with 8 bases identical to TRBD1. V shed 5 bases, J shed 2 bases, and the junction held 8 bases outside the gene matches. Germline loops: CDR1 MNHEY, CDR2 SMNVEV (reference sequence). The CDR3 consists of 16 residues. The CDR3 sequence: CASSPLQGGPKNIQYF. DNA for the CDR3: TGTGCCAGCAGTCCCCTACAGGGGGGTCCCAAAAACATTCAGTACTTC.

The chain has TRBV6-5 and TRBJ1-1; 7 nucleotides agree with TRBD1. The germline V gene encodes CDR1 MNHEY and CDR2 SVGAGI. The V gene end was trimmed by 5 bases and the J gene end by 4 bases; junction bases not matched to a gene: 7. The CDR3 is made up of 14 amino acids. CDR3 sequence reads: CASSNRGGRTEAFF. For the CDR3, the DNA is TGTGCCAGCAGTAACAGGGGCGGTCGCACTGAAGCTTTCTTT.

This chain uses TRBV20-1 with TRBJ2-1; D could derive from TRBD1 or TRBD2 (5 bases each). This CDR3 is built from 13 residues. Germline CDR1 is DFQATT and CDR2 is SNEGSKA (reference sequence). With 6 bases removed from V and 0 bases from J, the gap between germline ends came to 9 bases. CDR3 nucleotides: TGCAGTGCCGGGACCCGCTCCTACAATGAGCAGTTCTTC. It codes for CSAGTRSYNEQFF.

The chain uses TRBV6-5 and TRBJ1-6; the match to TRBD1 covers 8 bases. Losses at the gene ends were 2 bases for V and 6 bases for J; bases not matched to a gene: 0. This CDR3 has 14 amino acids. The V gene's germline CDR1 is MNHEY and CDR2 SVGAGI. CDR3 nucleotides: TGTGCCAGCAGTTACGACAGGGGTAATTCACCCCTCCACTTT. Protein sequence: CASSYDRGNSPLHF.

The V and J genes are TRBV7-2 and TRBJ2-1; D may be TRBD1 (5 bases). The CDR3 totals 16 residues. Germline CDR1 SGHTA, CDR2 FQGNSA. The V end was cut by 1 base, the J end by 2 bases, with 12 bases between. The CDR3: CASSLDGAGPYNEQFF. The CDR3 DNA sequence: TGTGCCAGCAGCTTAGATGGGGCAGGGCCCTACAATGAGCAGTTCTTC.

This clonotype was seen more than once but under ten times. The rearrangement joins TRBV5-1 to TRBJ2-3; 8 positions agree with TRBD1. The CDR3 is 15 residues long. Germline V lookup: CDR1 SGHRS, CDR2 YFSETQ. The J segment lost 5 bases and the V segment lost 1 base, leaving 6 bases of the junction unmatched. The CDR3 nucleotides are TGCGCCAGCAGCTTGTCGGACAGGGCGGGAGATACGCAGTATTTT. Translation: CASSLSDRAGDTQYF.

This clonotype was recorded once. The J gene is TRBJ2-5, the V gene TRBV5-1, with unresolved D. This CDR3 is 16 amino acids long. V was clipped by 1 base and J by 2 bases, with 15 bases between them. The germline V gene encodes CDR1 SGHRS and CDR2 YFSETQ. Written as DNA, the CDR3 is TGCGCCAGCAGCTTGCGGGTCCTAACCGTACAAGAGACCCAGTACTTC. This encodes CASSLRVLTVQETQYF. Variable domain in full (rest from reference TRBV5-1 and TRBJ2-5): KAGVTQTPRYLIKTRGQQVTLSCSPISGHRSVSWYQQTPGQGLQFLFEYFSETQRNKGNFPGRFSGRQFSNSRSEMNVSTLELGDSALYLCASSLRVLTVQETQYFGPGTRLLVL.

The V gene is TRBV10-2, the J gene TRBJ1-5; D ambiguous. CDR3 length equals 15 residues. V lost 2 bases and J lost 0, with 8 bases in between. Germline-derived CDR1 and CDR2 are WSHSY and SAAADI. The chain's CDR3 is CASSEADFSNQPQHF. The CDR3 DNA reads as TGCGCCAGCAGTGAGGCAGATTTTAGCAATCAGCCCCAGCATTTT.

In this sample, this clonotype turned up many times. CDR3 nucleotides: TGCGCCAGCAGCCGAGAGGCCCTTAGCTCCTACGAGCAGTACTTC. This translates into CASSREALSSYEQYF. V usage is TRBV4-3 and J usage is TRBJ2-7, with no clear D. The CDR3 has 15 amino acids. Germline lookup yields CDR1 LGHNA and CDR2 YSLEER. V dropped 4 bases and J dropped 0 bases, with 13 bases sitting between them.